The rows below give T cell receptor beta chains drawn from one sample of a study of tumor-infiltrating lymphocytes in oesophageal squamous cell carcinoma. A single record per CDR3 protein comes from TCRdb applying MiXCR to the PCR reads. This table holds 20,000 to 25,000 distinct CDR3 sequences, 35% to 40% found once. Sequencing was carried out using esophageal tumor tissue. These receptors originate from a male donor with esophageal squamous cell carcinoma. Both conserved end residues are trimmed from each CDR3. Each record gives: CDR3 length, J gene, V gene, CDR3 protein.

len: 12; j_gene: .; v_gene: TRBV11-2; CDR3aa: ASSLGRFSHEQF
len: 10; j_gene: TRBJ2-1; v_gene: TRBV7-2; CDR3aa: ASSLARNEQF
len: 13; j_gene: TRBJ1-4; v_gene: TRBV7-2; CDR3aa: ASSQGWPTNEKLF
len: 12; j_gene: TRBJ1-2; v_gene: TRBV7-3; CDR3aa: ASSATGDNYGYT
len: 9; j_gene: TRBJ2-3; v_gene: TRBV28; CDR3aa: ASTSRDTQY
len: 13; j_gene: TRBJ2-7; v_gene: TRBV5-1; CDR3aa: ASSPGTSELYEQY
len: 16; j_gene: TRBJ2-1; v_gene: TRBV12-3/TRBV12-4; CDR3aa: ASSSLGASGRYYNEQF
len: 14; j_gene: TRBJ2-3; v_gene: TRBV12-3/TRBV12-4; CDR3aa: ASSPRTSGRTDTQY
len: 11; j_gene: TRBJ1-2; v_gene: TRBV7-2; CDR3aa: ASSPTWGGGYT
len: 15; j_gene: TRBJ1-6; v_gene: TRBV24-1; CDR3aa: ATSETTRSSYNSPLH
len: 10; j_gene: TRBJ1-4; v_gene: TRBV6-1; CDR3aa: ASRGPGEKLF
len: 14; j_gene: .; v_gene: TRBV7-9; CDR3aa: ASSSMLADTVGEQF
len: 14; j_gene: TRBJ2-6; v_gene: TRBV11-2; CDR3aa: ASSLAVVTGANVLT
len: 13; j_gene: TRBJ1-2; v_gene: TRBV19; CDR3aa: ASSIRTGPNYGYT
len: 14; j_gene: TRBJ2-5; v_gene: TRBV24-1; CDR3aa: ATSDPLVDSQETQY
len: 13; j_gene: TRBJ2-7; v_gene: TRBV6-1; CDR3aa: ASSDYGRGSYEQY
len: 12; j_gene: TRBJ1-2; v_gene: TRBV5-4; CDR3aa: ASSPTTEDYGYT
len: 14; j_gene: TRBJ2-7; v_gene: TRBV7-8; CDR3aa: ASSHRGGQATYEQY
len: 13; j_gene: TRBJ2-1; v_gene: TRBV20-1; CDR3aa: SAQRLAGGGNEQF
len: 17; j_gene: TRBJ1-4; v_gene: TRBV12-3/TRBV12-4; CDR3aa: ASSFEMRRDASRDEKLF
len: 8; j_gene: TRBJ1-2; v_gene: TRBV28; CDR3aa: ASSRDDYT
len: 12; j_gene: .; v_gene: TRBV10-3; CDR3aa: AITPGTGTYEQY
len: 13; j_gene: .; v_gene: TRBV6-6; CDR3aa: ASSYTGTGSNEQF